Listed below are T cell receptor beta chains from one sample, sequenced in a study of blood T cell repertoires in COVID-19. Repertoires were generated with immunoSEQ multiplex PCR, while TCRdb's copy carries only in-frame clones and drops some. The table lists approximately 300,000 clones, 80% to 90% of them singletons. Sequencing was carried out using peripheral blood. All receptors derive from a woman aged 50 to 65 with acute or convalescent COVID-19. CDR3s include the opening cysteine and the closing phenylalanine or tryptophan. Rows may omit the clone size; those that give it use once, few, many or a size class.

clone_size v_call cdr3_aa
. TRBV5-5 CASTPTWGAVSTGELFF
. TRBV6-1 CASSETRGTEAFF
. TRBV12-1 CASSFPRVQPQHF
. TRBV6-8 CASSPRQGGYTF
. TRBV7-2 CASSLGGSSEKLFF
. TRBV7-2 CASSSASGDQPQHF
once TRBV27 CASGRLVNEQFF
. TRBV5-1 CASSHSSRDRDGYTF
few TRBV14 CASSQGTADYEQYF
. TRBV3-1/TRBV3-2 CASSQGGGTEAFF
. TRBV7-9 CASSPRSGAQETQYF
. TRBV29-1 CSALFTYEQYF
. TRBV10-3 CAISDETSARQETQYF
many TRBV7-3 CASSLSNYVEAFF
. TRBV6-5 CASSYRGPSLNTEAFF
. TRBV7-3 CASAFDSSYEQYF
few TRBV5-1 CASSPLPVNTEAFF
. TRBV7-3 CASSGTGGSPLHF
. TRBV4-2 CASSTTGDETNEKLFF
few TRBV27 CASSRRNTGELFF
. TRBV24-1 CATSDLPLASNTGELFF
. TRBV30 CAWKPGRETQYF
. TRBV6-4 CASSDSTSGDTDTQYF
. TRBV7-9 CASSTWTGDQYF
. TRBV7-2 CASSLETSGSRNEQFF
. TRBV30 CAWDPGMGNSPLHF
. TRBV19 CASKREGLGTGELFF
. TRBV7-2 CASSFHRDKETQYF
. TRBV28 CASSSVTYGYTF
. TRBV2 CASSGTGPSNYGYTF
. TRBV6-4 CASSGQGRSTGELFF
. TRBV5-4 CASKAGGYTDTQYF
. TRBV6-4 CASSADRSGTEAFF
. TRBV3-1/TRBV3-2 CASSQVAVNGYTF
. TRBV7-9 CASSSSYEQFF
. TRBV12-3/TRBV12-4 CASTHDRNTEAFF
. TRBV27 CASSLPNTGELFF
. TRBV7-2 CASSFSGGSYEQYF
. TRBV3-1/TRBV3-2 CASSSSEREQYF
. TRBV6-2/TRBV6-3 CASSNLPGRGQQFF
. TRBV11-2 CASSLDLSGGWYEQYF
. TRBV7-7 CASSLGQEDYNEQFF
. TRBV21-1 CASSWTGDEQYF
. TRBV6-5 CASSLSQVAYEQYF
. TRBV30 CAWDPGQYNSPLHF
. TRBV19 CASSMVAVNSPLHF
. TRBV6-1 CASSEAGQDDTQYF
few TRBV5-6 CASSLATGARYTF
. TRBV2 CASSDPSRETQYF
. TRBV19 CASKGTGREKLFF
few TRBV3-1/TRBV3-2 CASSQGARNTIYF
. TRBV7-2 CASSGEGLQETQYF
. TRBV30 CAWNVGLGQYQPQHF
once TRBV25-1 CASRNAGDLQETQYF
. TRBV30 CAWVRQLGYTF
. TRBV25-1 CASSEWRSGEDQETQYF